This T cell receptor beta chain was recovered during a study of early T cells in non-severe SARS-CoV-2 infection. About the study: Sequenced material consisted of bulk RNA (from unsorted whole blood), and chains were unpaired. Study-wide results and caveats: Comparison of clonotypes with VDJdb favored anti-spike CD8 responses while missing private and CD4 specificities.

Points on this clonotype: Its antigen is not known.

Individual cDNA molecules received unique molecular identifiers during library preparation. TCRdb re-derived calls from the 5' RACE reads in MiXCR, one entry per CDR3 protein. Among about 52,000 distinct CDR3 sequences listed, roughly 11% were seen once. This CDR3 region has 16 residues. Germline assignment: CDR1 LGHNA and CDR2 YSLEER. V was trimmed by 0 bases and J by 7 bases, leaving 18 bases between them. The gene calls are TRBV4-3 and TRBJ1-2; D might be TRBD1 (6 bases). The sample consisted of whole blood. This TCR derives from an adult who was a healthcare worker with PCR-confirmed SARS-CoV-2 infection or an uninfected control (not recorded which). CDR3 sequence reads: CASSQEGEGTIAGYTF. The DNA for the CDR3 is TGCGCCAGCAGCCAAGAAGGAGAGGGGACAATTGCTGGCTACACCTTC.